One sample yielded the 29 T cell receptor beta chains listed below, sequenced in a study of sequential checkpoint blockade in melanoma (dated by TCRdb to about 2019). Receptor libraries were prepared by the immunoSEQ multiplex PCR assay. As stored in TCRdb, this immuneACCESS dataset retains in-frame rearrangements with V and J assigned. A fraction of the clones does not appear; measured against another copy, unresolved V genes explain less than half of the discrepancy, and the remainder lacks a known reason. For this sample there are around 2,500 clones; 20% to 25% appear just once. Around 18% of the sample is held by the ten biggest clonotypes. The treatment or condition label, as the study defines it: randomized to nivolumab then ipilimumab (arm A) or the reverse (arm B). The sample here was tumor tissue (inferred from file names), taken from a patient given nivolumab and ipilimumab in sequence. These receptors came from a human donor with melanoma.

This clone was seen a handful of times. The CDR3 here is CASSIGGWGGSETQYF. The CDR3 DNA is TGTGCCAGTAGTATAGGGGGTTGGGGGGGCTCAGAGACCCAGTACTTC. The V gene is TRBV19, the J gene TRBJ2-5, with D possibly being TRBD2 (7 bases). There are 16 residues in the CDR3. Germline CDR1 reads LNHDA; CDR2 reads SQIVND (reference sequence). V was cut by 1 base and J by 4 bases, with 16 bases left in between.

This sequence joins TRBV6-8 and TRBJ2-3; the D gene is possibly TRBD1 (6 bases). The V gene's germline CDR1 is MNHGY and CDR2 SAAAGT. The CDR3 contains 16 residues. Trimming shortened V by 2 bases and J by 6 bases, and 18 bases separated the two germline ends. The CDR3 region has the DNA TGTGCCAGCAGTTACAGGGGGACGGGAAGCCGCGATACGCAGTATTTT. Translation gives CASSYRGTGSRDTQYF.

The gene calls are TRBV28 and TRBJ2-2, with 8 bases fitting TRBD2. The germline gives CDR1 MDHEN, CDR2 SYDVKM. This CDR3 has 17 amino acids. After removal of 1 base from V and 2 bases from J, the junction contained 6 bases not matched to a gene. CDR3 loop: CASSLFWLAGNTGELFF. The CDR3 bases are TGTGCCAGCAGTTTATTTTGGCTAGCGGGTAACACCGGGGAGCTGTTTTTT. The full variable domain, with the rest looked up from reference TRBV28 and TRBJ2-2, is DVKVTQSSRYLVKRTGEKVFLECVQDMDHENMFWYRQDPGLGLRLIYFSYDVKMKEKGDIPEGYSVSREKKERFSLILESASTNQTSMYLCASSLFWLAGNTGELFFGEGSRLTVL.

By proportion, this clone is medium-sized. This rearrangement joins TRBV6-8 to TRBJ2-1; tentatively, D is TRBD1 or TRBD2 (5 bases each). The length of the CDR3 is 13 residues. Trimming took off 4 bases at V and 12 bases at J, with 16 bases between the two ends. Germline V gives CDR1 MNHGY, CDR2 SAAAGT. The CDR3 sequence is CASSSGRPMWQFF. For the CDR3, the DNA is TGTGCCAGCAGTTCGGGACGCCCTATGTGGCAGTTCTTC.

This clone ranks as medium-sized. The rearrangement links TRBV9 to TRBJ1-4; 8 bases fit TRBD1. Germline values: CDR1 SGDLS, CDR2 YYNGEE. The V segment lost 0 bases and the J segment 0 bases; nucleotides outside the gene matches: 7. The CDR3 extends over 18 amino acids. CDR3 sequence: CASSVVGTGPPTNEKLFF. CDR3 in DNA: TGTGCCAGCAGCGTAGTGGGGACAGGCCCCCCAACTAATGAAAAACTGTTTTTT.

Within the sample, this clone is medium-sized. The genes are TRBV11-3 and TRBJ2-1; TRBD1 matches at 8 bases. CDR3 length equals 17 residues. V shed 5 bases, J shed 1 base, and the junction held 10 bases outside the gene matches. Germline CDR1 SGHNT, CDR2 YENEEA. In DNA, the CDR3 is TGTGCCAGCAGCGCCCGACAGGGGCCATCATCCTACAATGAGCAGTTCTTC. It encodes CASSARQGPSSYNEQFF.

This clone is judged medium-sized. The chain links TRBV11-3 to TRBJ2-2; TRBD1 agrees at 11 bases. The V gene's germline CDR1 is SGHNT and CDR2 YENEEA. With 5 bases clipped from V and 5 bases from J, the junction kept 4 bases outside the gene matches. This CDR3 region has 15 residues. CDR3 protein: CASSQGTGGTGELFF. As DNA, the CDR3 is TGTGCCAGCAGCCAAGGGACAGGGGGGACCGGGGAGCTGTTTTTT.

This clone was seen only a few times. V gene TRBV23-1 combines with J gene TRBJ2-1, with 7 bases fitting TRBD1. TRBV23-1 is noted as an ORF with a role that remains uncertain. This CDR3 region has 17 residues. V dropped 8 bases and J dropped 4; count of bases not matched to a gene: 17. In DNA, the CDR3 is TGCGCCAGCGAAACATTTGGGATGGACAGGCTGTACAATGAGCAGTTCTTC. Protein product: CASETFGMDRLYNEQFF.

This clone was seen more than once but under ten times. The genes are TRBV29-1 and TRBJ2-7, with 9 bases fitting TRBD1. Germline trimming cut 4 bases from V and 6 bases from J; bases unmatched to any gene: 7. Germline values: CDR1 SQVTM, CDR2 ANQGSEA. This CDR3 is 13 amino acids long. The CDR3 region is CSVGTGAIFEQYF. The CDR3 coding sequence is TGCAGCGTTGGGACAGGGGCTATCTTCGAGCAGTACTTC.

This clone is judged medium-sized. The V call is TRBV11-3, the J call TRBJ2-1, with no clear D. Germline V lookup: CDR1 SGHNT, CDR2 YENEEA. The CDR3 is 15 residues long. Trimming took off 0 bases at V and 8 bases at J, with 14 bases between the two ends. Here the CDR3 DNA reads TGTGCCAGCAGCTTAGAGGCTAGTTTGGGCGATGAGCAGTTCTTC. Amino acid sequence: CASSLEASLGDEQFF.

V usage is TRBV28 and J usage is TRBJ2-1; TRBD1 aligns across 8 bases. Germline V gene data show CDR1 as MDHEN and CDR2 as SYDVKM. This CDR3 spans 16 amino acids. V dropped 5 bases and J dropped 1; count of bases not matched to a gene: 7. The CDR3 DNA sequence: TGTGCCAGCAGTCCAACGGGGACAGGTTCCTACAATGAGCAGTTCTTC. The encoded protein is CASSPTGTGSYNEQFF. Full variable domain (outside the CDR3, taken from reference TRBV28 and TRBJ2-1): DVKVTQSSRYLVKRTGEKVFLECVQDMDHENMFWYRQDPGLGLRLIYFSYDVKMKEKGDIPEGYSVSREKKERFSLILESASTNQTSMYLCASSPTGTGSYNEQFFGPGTRLTVL.

This clone counts as medium-sized. J is TRBJ2-1 and V is TRBV9; 7 nucleotides align to TRBD2. This CDR3 is built from 17 residues. Germline lookup yields CDR1 SGDLS and CDR2 YYNGEE. Losses at the gene ends were 0 bases for V and 2 bases for J; bases not matched to a gene: 8. CDR3 sequence: CASSVGVSGATYNEQFF. The DNA of the CDR3 is TGTGCCAGCAGCGTAGGAGTCAGCGGGGCGACCTACAATGAGCAGTTCTTC.

V is TRBV30 and J is TRBJ2-7; 10 bases fit TRBD1. V was clipped by 8 bases and J by 2 bases; unmatched bases: 6. CDR1 is GTSNPN and CDR2 is SVGIG in the germline V gene (reference sequence). This CDR3 region has 13 residues. The CDR3 spells CATGTGETYEQYF. The CDR3 nucleotides read TGTGCCACCGGGACAGGGGAAACCTACGAGCAGTACTTC.

The chain couples TRBV5-1 to TRBJ1-3; 7 bases agree with TRBD1. The CDR3 runs 14 residues. Losses at the gene ends were 7 bases for V and 3 bases for J; bases not matched to a gene: 7. The germline V gene has CDR1 SGHRS and CDR2 YFSETQ. In DNA, the CDR3 is TGCGCCAGCCGCGAGGGGGCATTTGGAAACACCATATATTTT. Translated, it gives CASREGAFGNTIYF.

Sample share makes this clone medium-sized (0.01 to 0.1%). The chain has TRBV11-3 and TRBJ2-1; 8 bases are a match to TRBD2. Germline assignment: CDR1 SGHNT and CDR2 YENEEA. The CDR3 covers 16 residues. The junction had 4 bases not matched to a gene; V was cut back by 3 bases and J by 0 bases. CDR3 protein: CASSFGSGSSYNEQFF. CDR3 nucleotides: TGTGCCAGCAGCTTTGGAAGCGGGAGCTCCTACAATGAGCAGTTCTTC.

The chain has TRBV6-8 and TRBJ1-5, with 12 bases aligning to TRBD1. The germline V gene has CDR1 MNHGY and CDR2 SAAAGT. This CDR3 has 16 amino acids. V shed 6 bases and J 6 bases; nucleotides not matched to a gene: 9. CDR3 loop: CASRRGGTGGGQPQHF. The CDR3 coding sequence is TGTGCCAGCAGACGCGGTGGGACAGGGGGCGGTCAGCCCCAGCATTTT.

The rearrangement uses TRBV19 and TRBJ1-5; D gene uncertain. CDR3 length: 12 amino acids. In germline, CDR1 is LNHDA, CDR2 SQIVND (reference sequence). The V gene lost 8 bases and the J gene lost 6 bases, with 11 bases spanning the gap. CDR3 in DNA: TGTGCCAGTGGAGCAGAGGTTCAGCCCCAGCATTTT. The encoded protein is CASGAEVQPQHF.

This clone was recorded a few times. Its ends do not fully match the called genes, so a read error is possible. The rearrangement uses TRBV6-8 and TRBJ2-1; D is undetermined. This CDR3 is 13 amino acids long. CDR1 is MNHGY and CDR2 is SAAAGT in the germline V gene. The CDR3 here is CASSDSGLHEQFF. The CDR3 DNA follows: TGTGCCAGCAGTGACTCGGGTCTCCATGAGCAGTTCTTC.

The chain uses TRBV11-3 and TRBJ2-2; a possible D gene is TRBD1 (7 bases). The CDR3 has 15 residues. Germline CDR1 SGHNT, CDR2 YENEEA. V was clipped by 8 bases and J by 4 bases, with 17 bases between them. The CDR3 DNA is TGTGCCAGCTCAGGAGGGGGCGGAGGCACCGGGGAGCTGTTTTTT. Residues: CASSGGGGGTGELFF.

The rearrangement links TRBV10-2 to TRBJ2-1; perhaps TRBD2 as D (5 bases). V lost 3 bases, J lost 4 bases, and 13 bases lay in between. Germline V CDR1 and CDR2: WSHSY, SAAADI. The length of the CDR3 is 15 residues. The CDR3 bases are TGCGCCAGCAGTGACTCCCTCGGGGATTACAATGAGCAGTTCTTC. Residues: CASSDSLGDYNEQFF.

In its sample, this clone was seen a few times. An end of the junction does not agree with germline; a read error may underlie this. The V gene is TRBV6-1, the J gene TRBJ1-1; perhaps TRBD1 as D (6 bases). The CDR3 is 16 amino acids. Looked up from germline, CDR1 is MNHNS and CDR2 is SASEGT. This CDR3 reads CAISEGGGRANTEAFF. The CDR3 DNA follows: TGTGCCATCAGTGAAGGGGGGGGCAGGGCAAACACTGAAGCTTTCTTT.

This clone is medium-sized by share. The CDR3: CASTPGGRGTEAFF. CDR3 bases: TGTGCCAGCACCCCCGGCGGTCGGGGCACTGAAGCTTTCTTT. The gene calls are TRBV28 and TRBJ1-1; D is unclear. CDR1 and CDR2 (germline): MDHEN, SYDVKM. The CDR3 sequence is 14 residues long. The V end lost 7 bases, the J end lost 4 bases, and 16 bases lay between the germline ends.

In this sample, this clone turned up many times. The gene calls are TRBV11-3 and TRBJ1-2; 9 bases are a match to TRBD1. The CDR3 consists of 15 residues. CDR1 SGHNT and CDR2 YENEEA come from the germline V gene. J gave up 5 bases and V 4 bases, and 8 bases lay outside the gene matches. DNA of the CDR3: TGTGCCAGCAGCTCCCCTGGGACAGGGAGGTATGGCTACACCTTC. Amino acid sequence: CASSSPGTGRYGYTF.

This chain uses TRBV6-8 with TRBJ1-3, with D possibly TRBD1 on 5 matching bases. V lost 5 bases to trimming and J lost 4 bases, with 15 bases between them. The germline CDR1 and CDR2 sequences are MNHGY and SAAAGT. This CDR3 comprises 15 residues. CDR3 DNA sequence: TGTGCCAGCAGTGCAGGGATATACATCGGAAACACCATATATTTT. The encoded protein is CASSAGIYIGNTIYF.

V usage is TRBV28 and J usage is TRBJ2-3, with 7 bases aligning to TRBD1. Losses at the gene ends were 2 bases for V and 6 bases for J; bases not matched to a gene: 5. The CDR3 has 14 amino acids. Germline values: CDR1 MDHEN, CDR2 SYDVKM. The CDR3 sequence: CASSLGQDRDTQYF. The DNA for the CDR3 is TGTGCCAGCAGTTTAGGACAGGACAGGGATACGCAGTATTTT.

This clone came up many times. Compared with germline, one end of the junction differs, possibly owing to a read error. The chain has TRBV7-4 and TRBJ2-5, with a possible D match to TRBD2 (6 bases). Germline V CDR1 and CDR2: SGHVT, SQSDAQ. This CDR3 is built from 13 residues. The CDR3 reads CASSRGYQETQYF. The DNA of the CDR3 is TGTGCTAGCAGCCGGGGGTACCAAGAGACCCAGTACTTC.

In regard to this clone: The read comes to an end 1 residue before the CDR3 does, leaving the germline J gene to fill in the end. V and J are TRBV10-3 and TRBJ2-1; possible D gene TRBD2, 7 bases. V lost 1 base and J 3 bases, leaving 19 bases between the germline ends. Germline V gene data show CDR1 as ENHRY and CDR2 as SYGVKD. The CDR3 runs to 18 residues. CDR3 sequence reads: CAISEFTPGGGGYNEQFF. Incomplete CDR3 DNA: TGTGCCATCAGTGAGTTTACCCCCGGGGGAGGGGGCTACAATGAGCAGTTC.

This clone was seen a few times. The rearrangement joins TRBV28 to TRBJ2-7; weak D call: TRBD2 (5 bases). Germline CDR1 and CDR2: MDHEN and SYDVKM. The V and J ends lost 5 bases and 5 bases respectively, with 19 bases between them. This CDR3 is built from 15 residues. CDR3 nucleotides: TGTGCCAGCAGTCTAACTAGGATTTCTTCGGACGAGCAGTACTTC. It encodes CASSLTRISSDEQYF. Together with reference TRBV28 and TRBJ2-7, the CDR3 gives the full variable domain: DVKVTQSSRYLVKRTGEKVFLECVQDMDHENMFWYRQDPGLGLRLIYFSYDVKMKEKGDIPEGYSVSREKKERFSLILESASTNQTSMYLCASSLTRISSDEQYFGPGTRLTVT.

The CDR3 region has the DNA TGTGCCAGCAGTTACTCGAGTAGCCAGATAAATCAGCCCCAGCATTTT. Translated: CASSYSSSQINQPQHF. The chain joins TRBV6-8 to TRBJ1-5; D is undetermined. The germline V gene has CDR1 MNHGY and CDR2 SAAAGT. CDR3 length equals 16 residues. Trimming shortened V by 0 bases and J by 4 bases, and 13 bases separated the two germline ends.